This entry is about one T cell receptor beta chain. Its antigen remains unknown. The CDR3 spans 14 residues. V was clipped by 3 bases and J by 2 bases, with 9 bases between them. CDR1 LGHDT and CDR2 YNNKEL come from the germline V gene (reference sequence). The sample is drawn from a study of CD8 T cells in ankylosing spondylitis. Whole-study findings and limits: Disease-linked clones displayed a CD8+ phenotype and appeared relatively rarely in peripheral blood. Previous work reported some of these motif variants in the synovial fluid and blood of reactive arthritis. Ankylosing spondylitis blood appeared to carry a characteristic TCR beta motif of roughly 8 highly homologous variants. Matched synovial fluid from ankylosing spondylitis patients was reported to be enriched for disease-linked clones.

From the 5' RACE reads, TCRdb called clonotypes with MiXCR, one entry per CDR3 protein. The repertoire holds 500,000 to 550,000 distinct CDR3 sequences, about 13% seen once, with 6.5% to 7% in the top ten. The rearrangement uses TRBV3-1 and TRBJ2-3; TRBD1 is a possible D gene (5 bases). This TCR derives from a male donor with ankylosing spondylitis. The specimen sequenced was blood, either unsorted or a sorted T cell fraction (not recorded which). CDR3 DNA sequence: TGTGCCAGCAGCCAGGACATAGACACAGATACGCAGTATTTT. It yields the protein CASSQDIDTDTQYF.